This T cell receptor beta chain was sequenced for a study of T cells in Graves' hyperthyroidism and ophthalmopathy. The study's findings and limits: Expanded thyroid clonotypes (above 0.001) were mostly also found in blood.

Amplification of TCR beta CDR3 regions was performed using RNA transcripts as template. First-round RT-PCR targeting the TCR CDR3 was performed with the HTBI primer set. MiXCR, applied by TCRdb to the multiplex PCR reads, yields one record per CDR3 protein. The data show about 380,000 distinct CDR3 sequences, more than 11% seen once. This clonotype was recorded at least ten times. As yet, its antigen is unknown. Material for sequencing was blood. The source is a woman in her sixties or seventies with Graves' hyperthyroidism.

CDR3 amino acids: CASSPAGSWAVQETQYF. The CDR3 region has the DNA TGTGCCAGCAGCCCGGCTGGGTCCTGGGCAGTACAAGAGACCCAGTACTTC. The rearrangement uses TRBV5-8 and TRBJ2-5; D not certain. Germline V CDR1 and CDR2: SGHTS, YDEGEE. V was clipped by 4 bases and J by 2 bases, with 21 bases between them. The CDR3 contains 17 residues.